The rows below give T cell receptor beta chains drawn from one sample of a study of shared clonotypes between healthy human individuals. The assay was immunoSEQ multiplex PCR, and TCRdb's table has in-frame clones only and misses some. The sample contains 950,000 to 1,200,000 clones, about 80% of which appear only once. Sequencing was performed on memory CD4+ T cells from PBMCs. These TCRs come from a man between 18 and 29 years old in good health. Some clones in this sample may be carry-over from other donors' samples. The CDR3 runs from the conserved cysteine through the conserved F or W. The order of the fields is D gene, J gene, V gene, clone size, CDR3 protein, CDR3 DNA. A D gene is named only where the DNA matches it firmly. Size values are once, few and many counts, or a class for expanded clones, and some rows have none.

d_call: TRBD1; j_call: TRBJ1-1; v_call: TRBV2; clone_size: -; cdr3_aa: CASSEQGQGDEAFF; cdr3_nt: TGTGCCAGCAGTGAACAAGGACAGGGGGACGAAGCTTTCTTT
d_call: TRBD2; j_call: TRBJ2-3; v_call: TRBV27; clone_size: few; cdr3_aa: CASTRTSSSVGADTQYF; cdr3_nt: TGTGCCAGCACTAGGACTAGTTCGTCTGTCGGTGCAGATACGCAGTATTTT
d_call: -; j_call: TRBJ2-4; v_call: TRBV4-2; clone_size: -; cdr3_aa: CASSPPHVAEQNIQYF; cdr3_nt: TGTGCCAGCAGCCCACCCCACGTGGCAGAGCAAAACATTCAGTACTTC
d_call: -; j_call: TRBJ2-1; v_call: TRBV6-1; clone_size: -; cdr3_aa: CASSESSGLPIYNEQFF; cdr3_nt: TGTGCCAGCAGTGAATCATCCGGACTCCCCATATACAATGAGCAGTTCTTC
d_call: -; j_call: TRBJ2-3; v_call: TRBV5-6; clone_size: -; cdr3_aa: CASSYRAPHTDTQYF; cdr3_nt: TGTGCCAGCAGCTACAGGGCCCCCCACACAGATACGCAGTATTTT
d_call: -; j_call: TRBJ2-1; v_call: TRBV7-9; clone_size: -; cdr3_aa: CASSLGARESEQFF; cdr3_nt: TGTGCCAGCAGCTTAGGTGCCAGGGAAAGTGAGCAGTTCTTC
d_call: TRBD2; j_call: TRBJ2-7; v_call: TRBV6-1; clone_size: -; cdr3_aa: CASTWGGTKSHEQYF; cdr3_nt: TGTGCCAGCACCTGGGGCGGGACTAAGAGTCACGAGCAGTACTTC
d_call: -; j_call: TRBJ2-2; v_call: TRBV10-1; clone_size: -; cdr3_aa: CASSESRLPNTGELFF; cdr3_nt: TGCGCCAGCAGTGAGTCGAGGCTACCGAACACCGGGGAGCTGTTTTTT
d_call: TRBD2; j_call: TRBJ2-3; v_call: TRBV7-3; clone_size: few; cdr3_aa: CASSAGTSGYTDTQYF; cdr3_nt: TGTGCCAGCAGCGCTGGGACTAGCGGATACACAGATACGCAGTATTTT
d_call: -; j_call: TRBJ2-1; v_call: TRBV10-3; clone_size: -; cdr3_aa: CAISAPRVVSHEQFF; cdr3_nt: TGTGCCATCAGCGCACCGCGGGTTGTCAGTCATGAGCAGTTCTTC
d_call: TRBD2; j_call: TRBJ2-3; v_call: TRBV7-2; clone_size: -; cdr3_aa: CASSLGLVTDTQYF; cdr3_nt: TGTGCCAGCAGCTTGGGACTAGTAACGGATACGCAGTATTTT
d_call: TRBD2; j_call: TRBJ2-1; v_call: TRBV2; clone_size: -; cdr3_aa: CASVSGGRALEQFF; cdr3_nt: TGTGCCAGTGTCTCTGGCGGGAGGGCCCTTGAGCAGTTCTTC
d_call: TRBD1; j_call: TRBJ2-4; v_call: TRBV11-2; clone_size: -; cdr3_aa: CASSDRAFVIQYF; cdr3_nt: TGTGCCAGCAGCGACAGGGCGTTTGTCATTCAGTACTTC
d_call: -; j_call: TRBJ1-1; v_call: TRBV10-1; clone_size: -; cdr3_aa: CASTFLGAGTEAFF; cdr3_nt: TGCGCCAGCACCTTCCTGGGTGCGGGCACTGAAGCTTTCTTT
d_call: TRBD2; j_call: TRBJ2-5; v_call: TRBV7-3; clone_size: -; cdr3_aa: CASSLASAGRETQYF; cdr3_nt: TGTGCCAGCAGCTTAGCTTCAGCGGGACGGGAGACCCAGTACTTC
d_call: -; j_call: TRBJ1-1; v_call: TRBV20-1; clone_size: few; cdr3_aa: CSAGQFTEAFF; cdr3_nt: TGCAGTGCCGGACAGTTCACTGAAGCTTTCTTT
d_call: TRBD1; j_call: TRBJ2-2; v_call: TRBV5-5; clone_size: -; cdr3_aa: CASSFPGTGSTGELFF; cdr3_nt: TGTGCCAGCAGCTTTCCCGGGACAGGGAGCACCGGGGAGCTGTTTTTT
d_call: -; j_call: TRBJ1-5; v_call: TRBV4-1; clone_size: -; cdr3_aa: CASSQDVRFGQPQHF; cdr3_nt: TGCGCCAGCAGCCAAGATGTGAGGTTTGGTCAGCCCCAGCATTTT
d_call: -; j_call: TRBJ1-1; v_call: TRBV10-3; clone_size: -; cdr3_aa: CAISVGQANTEAFF; cdr3_nt: TGTGCCATCAGTGTAGGGCAGGCCAACACTGAAGCTTTCTTT
d_call: -; j_call: TRBJ1-1; v_call: TRBV10-2; clone_size: -; cdr3_aa: CASSIYRGAEAFF; cdr3_nt: TGCGCCAGCAGTATTTATCGAGGCGCTGAAGCTTTCTTT
d_call: -; j_call: TRBJ2-7; v_call: TRBV19; clone_size: -; cdr3_aa: CASSTPSLDRTSYEQYF; cdr3_nt: TGTGCCAGTAGTACCCCTTCCCTGGACCGTACTTCATACGAGCAGTACTTC
d_call: -; j_call: TRBJ1-2; v_call: TRBV29-1; clone_size: -; cdr3_aa: CSVGPNYGYTF; cdr3_nt: TGCAGCGTTGGGCCCAATTATGGCTACACCTTC
d_call: TRBD2; j_call: TRBJ2-7; v_call: TRBV30; clone_size: -; cdr3_aa: CAWSAVAGRAYEQYF; cdr3_nt: TGTGCCTGGAGTGCGGTAGCGGGAAGGGCCTACGAGCAGTACTTC
d_call: -; j_call: TRBJ2-1; v_call: TRBV7-6; clone_size: -; cdr3_aa: CASSLSSYNEQFF; cdr3_nt: TGTGCCAGCAGCTTAAGCTCCTACAATGAGCAGTTCTTC
d_call: -; j_call: TRBJ2-1; v_call: TRBV7-9; clone_size: -; cdr3_aa: CASSLGRQGSEQFF; cdr3_nt: TGTGCCAGCAGCTTAGGGCGCCAGGGTAGCGAGCAGTTCTTC
d_call: -; j_call: TRBJ1-4; v_call: TRBV2; clone_size: -; cdr3_aa: CASSPETVRNEKLFF; cdr3_nt: TGTGCCAGCAGTCCGGAGACAGTACGTAATGAAAAACTGTTTTTT
d_call: -; j_call: TRBJ2-7; v_call: TRBV7-2; clone_size: -; cdr3_aa: CASSFRGPGPYEQYF; cdr3_nt: TGTGCCAGCAGCTTTAGGGGACCTGGGCCCTACGAGCAGTACTTC
d_call: -; j_call: TRBJ2-1; v_call: TRBV25-1; clone_size: -; cdr3_aa: CAARADGLNEQFF; cdr3_nt: TGTGCCGCGCGGGCGGACGGTCTCAATGAGCAGTTCTTC
d_call: -; j_call: TRBJ2-7; v_call: TRBV29-1; clone_size: -; cdr3_aa: CSVALPSGSHYEQYF; cdr3_nt: TGCAGCGTTGCCCTACCGTCGGGGTCGCATTACGAGCAGTACTTC
d_call: -; j_call: TRBJ2-2; v_call: TRBV9; clone_size: -; cdr3_aa: CASGTLSNTGELFF; cdr3_nt: TGTGCCAGCGGGACACTCTCTAACACCGGGGAGCTGTTTTTT
d_call: -; j_call: TRBJ2-1; v_call: TRBV27; clone_size: -; cdr3_aa: CASSRSRYNEQFF; cdr3_nt: TGTGCCAGCAGTCGGTCCCGCTACAATGAGCAGTTCTTC
d_call: -; j_call: TRBJ2-5; v_call: TRBV7-6; clone_size: -; cdr3_aa: CASSLAVAAAETQYF; cdr3_nt: TGTGCCAGCAGCTTAGCGGTCGCAGCGGCGGAGACCCAGTACTTC
d_call: TRBD1; j_call: TRBJ1-1; v_call: TRBV4-1; clone_size: -; cdr3_aa: CASSQPTRDREAFF; cdr3_nt: TGCGCCAGCAGCCAGCCCACCCGGGACAGGGAAGCTTTCTTT
d_call: TRBD2; j_call: TRBJ2-3; v_call: TRBV7-2; clone_size: -; cdr3_aa: CASSHTPGLAGGVTQYF; cdr3_nt: TGTGCCAGCAGCCACACCCCGGGACTAGCGGGTGGGGTCACGCAGTATTTT
d_call: -; j_call: TRBJ1-5; v_call: TRBV19; clone_size: few; cdr3_aa: CASSIAGDNQPQHF; cdr3_nt: TGTGCCAGTAGTATAGCAGGGGATAATCAGCCCCAGCATTTT
d_call: -; j_call: TRBJ2-5; v_call: TRBV6-6; clone_size: -; cdr3_aa: CASSYSTGTLETQYF; cdr3_nt: TGTGCCAGCAGTTACTCCACGGGGACACTAGAGACCCAGTACTTC